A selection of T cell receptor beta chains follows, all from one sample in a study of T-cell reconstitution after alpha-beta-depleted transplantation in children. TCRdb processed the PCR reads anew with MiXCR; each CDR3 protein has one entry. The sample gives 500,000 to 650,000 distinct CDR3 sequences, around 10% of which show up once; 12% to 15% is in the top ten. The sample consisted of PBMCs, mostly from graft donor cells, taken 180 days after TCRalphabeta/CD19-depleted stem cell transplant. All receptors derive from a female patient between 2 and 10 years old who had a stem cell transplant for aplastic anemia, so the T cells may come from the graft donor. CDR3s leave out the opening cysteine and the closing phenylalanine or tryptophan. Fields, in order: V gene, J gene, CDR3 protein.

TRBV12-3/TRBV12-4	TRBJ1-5	ASSLRGPQH
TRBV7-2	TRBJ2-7	ASRKEGDEQY
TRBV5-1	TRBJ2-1	ATRESLGDLYNEQF
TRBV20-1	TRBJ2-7	SATQGAPWEQY
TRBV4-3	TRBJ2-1	ASSPTSGPNEQF
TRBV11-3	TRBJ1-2	ASSYLRDRDSNYGYT
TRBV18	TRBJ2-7	ASSGTSGSGSYEQY
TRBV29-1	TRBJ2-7	SVGGPFGEQY
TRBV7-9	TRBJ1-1	ASSLALSFHTEAF
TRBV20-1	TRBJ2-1	SAAGGPGNEQF
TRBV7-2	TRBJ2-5	ASSLTAGGAETQY
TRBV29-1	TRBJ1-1	SVYRDARRNTEAF
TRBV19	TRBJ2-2	ASSELFPGELF
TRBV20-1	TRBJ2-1	CARGLAGEVSSYNEQF
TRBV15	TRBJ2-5	ATSRDRYETQY
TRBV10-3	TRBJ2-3	AISGLADTDTQY
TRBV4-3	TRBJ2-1	ASSQGLAGTVRSDEQF
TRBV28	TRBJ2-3	ATLRGATDTQY
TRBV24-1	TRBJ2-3	ATSLGPPDTDTQY
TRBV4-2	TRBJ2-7	ASSQATSGRIYEQY
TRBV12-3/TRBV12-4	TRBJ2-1	ASSPAGGTVNEQF
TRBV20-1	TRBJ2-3	SAFRETSTDTQY
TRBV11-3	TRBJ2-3	ASSSVSTDTQY
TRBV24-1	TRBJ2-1	ATSDRTGAHYNEQF
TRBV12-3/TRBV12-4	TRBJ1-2	ASSPEDRGDYGYT
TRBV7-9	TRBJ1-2	ASSSTATDGYT
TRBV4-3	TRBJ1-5	ASSQDLDNRSNQPQH
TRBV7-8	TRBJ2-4	ASSRGAGARAKNIQY
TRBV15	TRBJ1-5	ATSRTQLPAVSNQPQH
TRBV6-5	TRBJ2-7	ASSYRDLVNYEQY
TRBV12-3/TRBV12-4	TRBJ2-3	ASSPRTSGSTQY
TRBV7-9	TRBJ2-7	ASSSGGLAGTKQY
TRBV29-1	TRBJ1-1	TVSMRRNTEAF
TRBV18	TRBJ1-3	ASSPATGGNTIY
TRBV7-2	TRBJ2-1	ASTFPSANEQF
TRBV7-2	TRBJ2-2	ASSLTESYTGELF
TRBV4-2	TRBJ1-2	ASSQDTHRDYGYT
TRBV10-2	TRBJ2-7	ASSDAGMPYEQY
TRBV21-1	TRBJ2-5	ASSKEGGAGDLNQETQY
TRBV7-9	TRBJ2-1	ASSSPGAAEWIEQF
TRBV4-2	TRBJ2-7	ASSQEGQGKTYEQY
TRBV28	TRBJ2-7	ASSLLVSPNYEQY
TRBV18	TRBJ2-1	ASSPISAPSYNEQF
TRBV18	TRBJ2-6	ASSPGQVAFGANVLT
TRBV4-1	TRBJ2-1	ASSQDSAVVVMSPNEQF
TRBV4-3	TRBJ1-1	ASSQDGGRLVAEAF
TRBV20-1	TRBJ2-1	SARPIAEPYNEQF
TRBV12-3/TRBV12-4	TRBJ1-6	ASSLKGAGSPLH
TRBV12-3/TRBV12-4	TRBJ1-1	ASSLAHTGSTEAF
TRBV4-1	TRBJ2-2	ASSQDRGFPGELF
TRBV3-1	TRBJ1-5	ASSQAGGDQPQH
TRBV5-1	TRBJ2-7	ASSLGLQGVYEQY
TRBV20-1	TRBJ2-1	SAPTLGDPSSYNEQF
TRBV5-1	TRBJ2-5	ASGPTGTTPRETQY
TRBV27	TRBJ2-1	ASRIGSSSYNEQF